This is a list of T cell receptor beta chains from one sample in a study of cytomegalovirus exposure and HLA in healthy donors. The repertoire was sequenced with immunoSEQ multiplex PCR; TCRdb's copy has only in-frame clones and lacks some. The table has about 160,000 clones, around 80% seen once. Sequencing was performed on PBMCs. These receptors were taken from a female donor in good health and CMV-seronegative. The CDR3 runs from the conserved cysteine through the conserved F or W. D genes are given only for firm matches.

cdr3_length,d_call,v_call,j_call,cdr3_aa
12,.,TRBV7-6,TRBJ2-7,CASSTLAGEQYF
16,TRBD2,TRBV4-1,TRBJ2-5,CASSQFRGGDSETQYF
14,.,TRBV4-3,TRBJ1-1,CASSQEGPNTEAFF
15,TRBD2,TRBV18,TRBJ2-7,CASSPGTSLPYEQYF
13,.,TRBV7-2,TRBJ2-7,CASSLGQNYEQYF
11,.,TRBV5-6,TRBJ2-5,CASRFGETQYF
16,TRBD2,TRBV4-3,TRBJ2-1,CASSQPLAGGGNEQFF
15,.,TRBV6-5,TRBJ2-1,CASSGESWSYNEQFF
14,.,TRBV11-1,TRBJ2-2,CASSPGGNTGELFF
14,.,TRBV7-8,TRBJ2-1,CASSFGGQHNEQFF
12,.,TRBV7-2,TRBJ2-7,CASSPQRYEQYF
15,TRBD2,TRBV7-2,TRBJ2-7,CASSWSGTSGYEQYF
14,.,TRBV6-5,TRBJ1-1,CACSTAISGRECFF
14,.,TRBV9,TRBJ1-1,CASSVGTGSAEAFF
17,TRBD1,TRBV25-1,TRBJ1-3,CASSEYPGQDSGNTIYF
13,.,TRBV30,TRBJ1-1,CAWSVQENTEAFF
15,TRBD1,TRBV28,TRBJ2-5,CASRPSTGVQETQYF
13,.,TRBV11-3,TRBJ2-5,CASSLGRAETQYF
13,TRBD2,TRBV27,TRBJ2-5,CASRGLGEETQYF
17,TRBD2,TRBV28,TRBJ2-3,CASSSLGSGISTDTQYF
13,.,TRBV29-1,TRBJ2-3,CSVEELAMDTQYF
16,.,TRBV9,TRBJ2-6,CASSVAERPGANVLTF
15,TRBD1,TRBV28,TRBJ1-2,CASSHGGTANYGYTF
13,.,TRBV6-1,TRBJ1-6,CASRSSYNSPLHF
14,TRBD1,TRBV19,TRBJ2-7,CASSTTLTGYEQYF
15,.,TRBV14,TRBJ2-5,CASSSIGEAVETQYF
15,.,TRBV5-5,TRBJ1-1,CASSFPSGLNTEAFF
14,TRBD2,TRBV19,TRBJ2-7,CASSMTSGPYEQYF
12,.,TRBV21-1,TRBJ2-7,CASPQRSYEQYF
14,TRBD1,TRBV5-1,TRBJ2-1,CASSWGQGVNEQFF
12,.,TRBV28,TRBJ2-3,CASSGLSDTQYF
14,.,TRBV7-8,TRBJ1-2,CASSLGFRGDGYTF
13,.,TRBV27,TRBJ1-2,CASSPGGVGGYTF
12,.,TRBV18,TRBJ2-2,CASSPGPGELFF